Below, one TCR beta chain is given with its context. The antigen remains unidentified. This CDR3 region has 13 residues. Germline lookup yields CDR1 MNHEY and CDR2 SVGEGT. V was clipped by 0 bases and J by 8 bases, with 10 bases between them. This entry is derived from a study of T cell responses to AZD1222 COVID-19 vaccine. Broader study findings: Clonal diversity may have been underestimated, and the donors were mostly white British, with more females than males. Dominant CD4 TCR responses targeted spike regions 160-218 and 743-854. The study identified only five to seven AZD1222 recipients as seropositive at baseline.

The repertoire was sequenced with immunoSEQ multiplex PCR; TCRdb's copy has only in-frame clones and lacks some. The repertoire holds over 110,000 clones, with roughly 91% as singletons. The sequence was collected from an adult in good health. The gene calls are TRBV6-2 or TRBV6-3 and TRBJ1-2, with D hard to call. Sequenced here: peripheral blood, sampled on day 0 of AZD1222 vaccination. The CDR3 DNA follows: TGTGCCAGCAGTTACTCGGACCCGGGGGGCTACACCTTC. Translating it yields CASSYSDPGGYTF.